The TCR beta chain described here comes from a study of CD8 T cells in Susac syndrome. RNA in amounts of about 0.5 to 1 ug was reverse transcribed with random hexamers. TCRdb called the immunoSEQ multiplex PCR reads again in MiXCR, with one record for every CDR3 protein. The profile shows about 150,000 distinct CDR3 sequences, 95% of them singletons. The CDR3 has 15 residues. CDR1 is PRHDT and CDR2 is FYEKMQ in the germline V gene (reference sequence). J was trimmed by 5 bases and V by 5 bases; bases with no gene match: 10. The origin of this receptor is a human donor with multiple sclerosis. Sequencing was done on a sample of CD8+ T cells from PBMCs. The chain couples TRBV13 to TRBJ2-7; 9 bases match TRBD1. In DNA form, the CDR3 reads TGTGCCAGCAGCCCCAAAGGACAGGGGAGTCACGAGCAGTACTTC. This translates into CASSPKGQGSHEQYF. The whole variable domain, remainder taken from reference TRBV13 and TRBJ2-7, is AAGVIQSPRHLIKEKRETATLKCYPIPRHDTVYWYQQGPGQDPQFLISFYEKMQSDKGSIPDRFSAQQFSDYHSELNMSSLELGDSALYFCASSPKGQGSHEQYFGPGTRLTVT.